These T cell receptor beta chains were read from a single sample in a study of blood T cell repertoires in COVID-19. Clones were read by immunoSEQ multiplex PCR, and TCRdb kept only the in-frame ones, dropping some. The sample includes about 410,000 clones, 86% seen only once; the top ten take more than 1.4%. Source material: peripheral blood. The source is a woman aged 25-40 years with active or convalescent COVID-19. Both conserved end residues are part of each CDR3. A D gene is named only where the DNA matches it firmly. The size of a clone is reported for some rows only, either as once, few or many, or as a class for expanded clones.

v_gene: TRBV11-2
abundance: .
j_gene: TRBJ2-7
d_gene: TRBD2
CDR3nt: TGTGCCAGCAGTCCGTTTAGCGGGAGCCATCACGAGCAGTACTTC
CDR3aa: CASSPFSGSHHEQYF

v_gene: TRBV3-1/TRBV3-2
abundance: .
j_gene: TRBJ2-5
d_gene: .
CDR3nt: TGTGCCAGCAGCCAAGGAGTTTTAGAGACCCAGTACTTC
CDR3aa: CASSQGVLETQYF

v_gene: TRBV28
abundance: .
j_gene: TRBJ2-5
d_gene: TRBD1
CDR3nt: TGTGCCAGCAGTACAGGGGCAATGGAGACCCAGTACTTC
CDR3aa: CASSTGAMETQYF

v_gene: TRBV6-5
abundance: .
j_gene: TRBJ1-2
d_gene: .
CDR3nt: TGTGCCAGCAGCGACGGACTTAACTATGGCTACACCTTC
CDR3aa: CASSDGLNYGYTF

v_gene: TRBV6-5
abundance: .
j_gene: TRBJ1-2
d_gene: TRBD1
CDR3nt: TGTGCCAGCAGTTACTTTCAGGGGGGACGGGGCTACACCTTC
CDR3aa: CASSYFQGGRGYTF

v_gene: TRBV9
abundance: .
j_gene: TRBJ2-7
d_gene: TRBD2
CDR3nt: TGTGCCAGCAGCGAGGGGACTAGCGAAACCGAGCAGTACTTC
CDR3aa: CASSEGTSETEQYF

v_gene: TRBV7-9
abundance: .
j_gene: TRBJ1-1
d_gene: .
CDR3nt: TGTGCCAGCAGCCCTCCCGGGTCTAGAGGCACTGAAGCTTTCTTT
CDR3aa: CASSPPGSRGTEAFF

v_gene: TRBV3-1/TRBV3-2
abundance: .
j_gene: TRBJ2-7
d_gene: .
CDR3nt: TGTGCCAGCAGCCAAGGGGCCCACGAGCAGTACTTC
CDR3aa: CASSQGAHEQYF

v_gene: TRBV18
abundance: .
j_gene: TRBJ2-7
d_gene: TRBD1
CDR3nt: TGTGCCAGCTCACCAACCGGGACAGGGGCCTACGAGCAGTACTTC
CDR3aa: CASSPTGTGAYEQYF

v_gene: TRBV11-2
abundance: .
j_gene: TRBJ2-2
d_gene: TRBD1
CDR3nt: TGTGCCAGCAGCCTCGGACAGGGGCTCAACACCGGGGAGCTGTTTTTT
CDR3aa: CASSLGQGLNTGELFF

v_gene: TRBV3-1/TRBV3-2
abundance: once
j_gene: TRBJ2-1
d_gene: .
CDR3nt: TGTGCCAGCAGCCAAGATCATAGAGCGGGTGGTCGTTACAATGAGCAGTTCTTC
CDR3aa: CASSQDHRAGGRYNEQFF

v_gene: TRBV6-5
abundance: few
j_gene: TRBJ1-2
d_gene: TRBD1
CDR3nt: TGTGCCAGCAGTTACTCGGGACAGCCTTTGGGCTACACCTTC
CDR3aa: CASSYSGQPLGYTF

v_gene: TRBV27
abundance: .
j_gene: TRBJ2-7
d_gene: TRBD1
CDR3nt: TGTGCCAGCAGTTTATGGGGACAGAAGAGCTCCTACGAGCAGTACTTC
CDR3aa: CASSLWGQKSSYEQYF

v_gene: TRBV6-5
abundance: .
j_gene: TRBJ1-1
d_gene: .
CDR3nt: TGTGCCAGCAGTTCCCATACAGGGAACACTGAAGCTTTCTTT
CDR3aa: CASSSHTGNTEAFF

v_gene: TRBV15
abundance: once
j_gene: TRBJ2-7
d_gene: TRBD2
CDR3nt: TGTGCCACCAGCAGATCTGGACTAGCGGGCACCTCCTACGAGCAGTACTTC
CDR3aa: CATSRSGLAGTSYEQYF

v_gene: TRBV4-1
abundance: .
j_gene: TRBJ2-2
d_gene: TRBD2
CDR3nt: TGCGCCAGCAGCCAAGATCCGCAGCGGGGGAAAACCGGGGAGCTGTTTTTT
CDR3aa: CASSQDPQRGKTGELFF

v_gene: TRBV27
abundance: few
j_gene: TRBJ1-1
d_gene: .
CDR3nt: TGTGCCAGCAGTTCGGGGGGCCAGACTGAAGCTTTCTTT
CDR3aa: CASSSGGQTEAFF

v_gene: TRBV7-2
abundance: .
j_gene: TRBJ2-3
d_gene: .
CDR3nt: TGTGCCAGCAGCTTAGTTAGCGGTAGCACAGATACGCAGTATTTT
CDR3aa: CASSLVSGSTDTQYF

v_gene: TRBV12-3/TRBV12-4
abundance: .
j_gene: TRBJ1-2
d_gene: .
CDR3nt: TGTGCCAGCTCCTCGGGCTATGGCTACACCTTC
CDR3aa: CASSSGYGYTF

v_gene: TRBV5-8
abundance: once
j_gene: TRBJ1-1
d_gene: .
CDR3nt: TGTGCCAGCAGCTTGTCTTCGGGTATCACTGAAGCTTTCTTT
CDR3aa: CASSLSSGITEAFF

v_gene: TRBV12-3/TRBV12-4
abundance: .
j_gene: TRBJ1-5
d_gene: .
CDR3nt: TGTGCCAGCAGACCGGGTCACGACGTCTCCCAGCATTTT
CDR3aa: CASRPGHDVSQHF

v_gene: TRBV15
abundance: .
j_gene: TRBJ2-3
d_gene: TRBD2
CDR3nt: TGTGCCACCATCGGACTAGCGGGAGAGGTGTCAGATACGCAGTATTTT
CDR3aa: CATIGLAGEVSDTQYF

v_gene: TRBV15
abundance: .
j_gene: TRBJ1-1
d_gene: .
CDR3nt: TGTGCCACCAGCAGAGACCCAGACAGCCAGAACACTGAAGCTTTCTTT
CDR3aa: CATSRDPDSQNTEAFF

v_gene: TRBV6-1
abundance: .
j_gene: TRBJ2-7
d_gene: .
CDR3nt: TGTGCCAGCAGTGAAGATCAACAAACCCCTCACGAGCAGTACTTC
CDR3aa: CASSEDQQTPHEQYF

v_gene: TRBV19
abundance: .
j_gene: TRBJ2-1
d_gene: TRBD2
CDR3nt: TGTGCCAGTAGTACTAGCGGGGGGGCCAATGAGCAGTTCTTC
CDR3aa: CASSTSGGANEQFF

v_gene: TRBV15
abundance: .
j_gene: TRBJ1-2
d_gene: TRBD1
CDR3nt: TGTGCCACCACGGACAGGGAGTCTAACTATGGCTACACCTTC
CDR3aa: CATTDRESNYGYTF

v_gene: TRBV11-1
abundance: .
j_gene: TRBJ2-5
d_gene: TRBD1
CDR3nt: TGTGCCAGCAGCCCTCGGACAGGGCCACGGGAAGAGACCCAGTACTTC
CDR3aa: CASSPRTGPREETQYF

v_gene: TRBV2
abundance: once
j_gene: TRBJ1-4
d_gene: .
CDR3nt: TGTGCCAGCAGTGAAAAGGGGGCAACTAATGAAAAACTGTTTTTT
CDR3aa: CASSEKGATNEKLFF

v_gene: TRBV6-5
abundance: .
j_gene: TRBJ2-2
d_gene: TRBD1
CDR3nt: TGTGCCAGCAGTACCGTGACAGGGTTATCCGGGGAGCTGTTTTTT
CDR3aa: CASSTVTGLSGELFF

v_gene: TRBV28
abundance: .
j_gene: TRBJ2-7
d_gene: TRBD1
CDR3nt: TGTGCCAGCAGTTCCCAACCGGGACAGGGGGGATACGAGCAGTACTTC
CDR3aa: CASSSQPGQGGYEQYF

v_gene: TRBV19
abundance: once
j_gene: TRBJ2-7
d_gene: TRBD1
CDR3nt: TGTGCCAGAAAGAGGGGCGCAGGGGGCTACGAGCAGTACTTC
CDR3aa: CARKRGAGGYEQYF